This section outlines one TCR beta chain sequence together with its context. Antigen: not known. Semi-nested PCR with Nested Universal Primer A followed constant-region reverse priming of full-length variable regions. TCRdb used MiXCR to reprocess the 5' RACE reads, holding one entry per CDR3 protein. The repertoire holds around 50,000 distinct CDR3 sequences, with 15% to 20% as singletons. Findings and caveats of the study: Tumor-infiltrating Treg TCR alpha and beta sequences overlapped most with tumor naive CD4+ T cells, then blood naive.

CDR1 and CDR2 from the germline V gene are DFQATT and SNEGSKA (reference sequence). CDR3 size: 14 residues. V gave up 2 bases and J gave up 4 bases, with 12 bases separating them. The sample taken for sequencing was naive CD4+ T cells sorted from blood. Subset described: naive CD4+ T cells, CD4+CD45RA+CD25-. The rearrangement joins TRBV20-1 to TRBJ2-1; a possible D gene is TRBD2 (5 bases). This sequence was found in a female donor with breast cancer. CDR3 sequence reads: CSARKGGRYNEQFF. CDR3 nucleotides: TGCAGTGCTAGAAAGGGCGGGCGGTACAATGAGCAGTTCTTC.